This TCR beta chain was captured in a study of blood T cell repertoires in COVID-19. Study information: The origin of the acute and convalescent COVID-19 samples was the United States, Italy and Spain.

The protocol was immunoSEQ multiplex PCR, while the TCRdb copy is restricted to in-frame clones and leaves out a portion. The data show around 100,000 clones, 70% to 90% seen once. The V gene's germline CDR1 is SGHTA and CDR2 FQGTGA. The V and J ends lost 1 base and 7 bases respectively, with 10 bases between them. The CDR3 has 13 residues. This clone showed up just a few times. The genes are TRBV7-3 and TRBJ1-1; D unresolved. The sequenced material came from peripheral blood. The receptor was isolated from a human donor in a cohort sampled during active COVID-19. The CDR3 loop reads CASSLKAGFEAFF. DNA for the CDR3: TGTGCCAGCAGCTTAAAGGCAGGATTTGAAGCTTTCTTT.